This T cell receptor (beta chain) is drawn from a study of low-dose radiotherapy and immunotherapy resistance in tumors (dated by TCRdb to between 2020 and 2023). Regarding the research as a whole: In Cohort 1, each fraction delivered 0.5 Gy every 2 weeks, and the prescribed total PTV dose was 6.5 Gy. Patients in Cohort 2 were given 1 Gy per fraction every two weeks, for a total of 13 Gy across 26 weeks. No randomization into treatment groups was done for the people taking part in the trial. Intravenous cyclophosphamide at 200 mg/m2 was administered every two weeks, one day ahead of each radiation and immunotherapy administration. Patients were given nivolumab as a 240 mg flat dose every two weeks and ipilimumab at 1 mg/kg every six weeks, with both drugs delivered intravenously. The translational analysis covered eight patients: three from the first dose cohort and the first five from the second dose cohort. Aspirin 300 mg was taken orally once daily by patients for four cycles, starting on cycle 1 day 1.

Donors were enrolled in RACIN, a single-arm phase I dose-escalation trial in which nivolumab, ipilimumab, aspirin, low-dose cyclophosphamide and low-dose radiotherapy were combined. To be eligible, a patient needed to have an advanced solid tumor that was TIL-negative. This clonotype was counted only a few times. Its target antigen remains unknown. No clone much larger than this one lies a single base away; base qualities are absent. V is cut by 0 bases and J by 2 bases, and the space between the germline ends is 1 base. CDR1 LNHNV and CDR2 YYDKDF were looked up in the germline V gene (reference sequence). Including the terminal cysteine and phenylalanine, the CDR3 comprises 12 residues. Only the CDR3 DNA stays, 36 bases, in frame from base 1. To make first-strand cDNA, Superscript III was used along with a set of TRAV- and TRBV-specific primers so that both the TCRalpha and TCRbeta chains were covered. TCRs were amplified with Phusion for 20 PCR cycles, with a constant-region primer paired with the adapter attached to the V primers. The MessageAmp II aRNA Amplification Kit was used to amplify the isolated mRNA, with in vitro transcription run for roughly 15 hours at 37 degrees C. The Dynabeads mRNA DIRECT Purification Kit was used to isolate the mRNA for TCR sequencing. Indexed Illumina adapters were added in a second approximately 27-cycle Phusion PCR, and the resulting products were purified with AMPure XP beads. The original pipeline was this. Using custom Perl scripts, TCR sequences encoding the same protein were pooled, out-of-frame sequences were removed, and the abundance of each clonotype was computed. Any TCR sequence supported by only a single read was excluded from analysis. Shannon entropy, Gini index, clonality, richness, and the frequency of TCRs shared between repertoires were included as repertoire metrics. TCRdb applied fastp at Q25 and MiXCR to the public reads, then kept only in-frame beta chains. Every entry covers one CDR3 protein and lists the most common genes and DNA from its rows. It is TCRdb's table, rather than the study itself, that gives the V and J calls and clone size. Counted in this sample were 12,000 to 15,000 distinct CDR3 sequences; around 50% of them appeared once. The ten largest clones represent 3% to 4% of the sample.

The sequence links TRBV15 to TRBJ1-2; the D gene lacks a confident call. This TCR was recovered from a human donor with advanced metastatic prostate, ovarian, gallbladder or colorectal cancer (not recorded which). This table probably holds off-target reads from a library built for another chain. The DNA reads as follows: TGTGCCACCAGCAGAGACAACTATGGCTACACCTTC. This codes for CATSRDNYGYTF.